This entry lists 13 T cell receptor beta chains sequenced from one sample in a study of blood T cell repertoires in COVID-19. Here immunoSEQ multiplex PCR was the method, and the copy in TCRdb shows in-frame clones only, minus some. The sample has 300,000 to 450,000 clones; more than 75% are singletons. The sequenced sample was peripheral blood. Every receptor here comes from a human donor with acute or convalescent COVID-19. The donor label of this sample is uncertain.

The gene calls are TRBV18 and TRBJ2-7; 9 positions match TRBD1. Losses at the gene ends were 0 bases for V and 4 bases for J; bases not matched to a gene: 1. CDR1 and CDR2 from the germline V gene are KGHSH and LQKENI. The CDR3 covers 14 residues. For the CDR3, the DNA is TGTGCCAGCTCACCACCGGGACAGGGATACGAGCAGTACTTC. It translates to CASSPPGQGYEQYF.

The rearrangement links TRBV7-9 to TRBJ1-2, with a tentative D call TRBD1 (6 bases). The germline V and J ends were trimmed by 9 bases and 4 bases, with 12 bases remaining between them. The CDR3 totals 12 residues. Germline lookup yields CDR1 SEHNR and CDR2 FQNEAQ (reference sequence). The CDR3 spells CASGTNSYGYTF. In nucleotides, the CDR3 is TGTGCCAGTGGGACAAACTCCTATGGCTACACCTTC.

V usage is TRBV5-4 and J usage is TRBJ2-5; TRBD2 agrees at 9 bases. The CDR3 is 16 amino acids. The germline CDR1 and CDR2 sequences are SGHNT and YYREEE (reference sequence). V dropped 4 bases and J dropped 3; count of bases not matched to a gene: 10. The CDR3 region is CASSVRGGLREETQYF. The CDR3 DNA reads TGTGCCAGCAGCGTGCGGGGGGGCCTCAGGGAAGAGACCCAGTACTTC.

The genes are TRBV4-1 and TRBJ2-5; perhaps TRBD2 as D (6 bases). CDR3 length: 15 residues. V was cut by 1 base and J by 2 bases, with 11 bases left in between. Per the germline V gene, CDR1 is MGHRA and CDR2 is YSYEKL. The CDR3 is CASSQGRLGQETQYF. CDR3 nucleotides: TGCGCCAGCAGCCAAGGGAGACTAGGTCAAGAGACCCAGTACTTC.

This clone has just a few counts. The chain links TRBV11-3 to TRBJ2-1, with TRBD1 matching over 8 bases. The CDR3 consists of 14 residues. Germline assignment: CDR1 SGHNT and CDR2 YENEEA. The V segment lost 4 bases and the J segment 9 bases; nucleotides outside the gene matches: 8. The CDR3 sequence is CASSSGRGLGEQFF. The DNA for the CDR3 is TGTGCCAGCAGCTCGGGCAGGGGGCTAGGTGAGCAGTTCTTC. Full variable domain (missing parts from reference TRBV11-3 and TRBJ2-1): EAGVVQSPRYKIIEKKQPVAFWCNPISGHNTLYWYLQNLGQGPELLIRYENEEAVDDSQLPKDRFSAERLKGVDSTLKIQPAELGDSAVYLCASSSGRGLGEQFFGPGTRLTVL.

The V call is TRBV7-2, the J call TRBJ1-2, with D possibly TRBD1 on 6 matching bases. Trimming cost V 7 bases and J 3 bases, with 21 bases left between them. There are 16 residues in the CDR3. From germline, CDR1 is SGHTA and CDR2 FQGNSA. The CDR3 reads CASTLGGGGSDYGYTF. For the CDR3, the DNA is TGTGCCAGCACCCTAGGAGGGGGGGGGTCGGACTATGGCTACACCTTC.

This chain links TRBV5-1 with TRBJ2-1, with TRBD2 matching 14 bases. The junction had 8 bases not matched to a gene; V was cut back by 4 bases and J by 8 bases. This CDR3 contains 16 residues. Germline-derived CDR1 and CDR2 are SGHRS and YFSETQ. In DNA form, the CDR3 reads TGCGCCAGCAGCCAGACTAGCGGGGGGGCCAACTATGAGCAGTTCTTC. Translation gives CASSQTSGGANYEQFF. The entire variable domain, with the rest obtained from reference TRBV5-1 and TRBJ2-1, is as follows: KAGVTQTPRYLIKTRGQQVTLSCSPISGHRSVSWYQQTPGQGLQFLFEYFSETQRNKGNFPGRFSGRQFSNSRSEMNVSTLELGDSALYLCASSQTSGGANYEQFFGPGTRLTVL.

The chain couples TRBV6-5 to TRBJ1-2; D is ambiguous. The CDR3 covers 14 residues. Germline V gene lookup returns CDR1 MNHEY and CDR2 SVGAGI. The CDR3 here is CGAYGGSVGYGYTF. CDR3 DNA: TGTGGCGCTTACGGCGGGAGTGTCGGCTATGGCTACACCTTC.

The chain has TRBV2 and TRBJ2-3; TRBD1 agrees at 9 bases. The CDR3 has 15 amino acids. Trimming cost V 6 bases and J 3 bases; bases outside gene matches: 7. CDR1 is SNHLY and CDR2 is FYNNEI in the germline V gene. The CDR3, as DNA: TGTGCCAGCAGGGTACAGGGGGCGAGGACAGATACGCAGTATTTT. Encoded protein: CASRVQGARTDTQYF.

The chain carries TRBV6-5 and TRBJ2-1; D gene uncertain. Germline CDR1 MNHEY, CDR2 SVGAGI. Trimming shortened V by 11 bases and J by 6 bases, and 14 bases separated the two germline ends. The CDR3 sequence is 12 residues long. CDR3 DNA sequence: TGTGCCGGCTCAAACCGCATCAATGAGCAGTTCTTC. Translated, it gives CAGSNRINEQFF.

The CDR3 is CASSKDTYTEAFF. The CDR3 region has the DNA TGTGCCAGCTCTAAGGACACTTACACTGAAGCTTTCTTT. The chain links TRBV18 to TRBJ1-1; maybe TRBD1 (5 bases). V gave up 6 bases and J gave up 3 bases, with 11 bases separating them. The germline V gene has CDR1 KGHSH and CDR2 LQKENI. The CDR3 runs to 13 residues.

V gene TRBV6-5 combines with J gene TRBJ2-3; perhaps TRBD2 as D (7 bases). V was cut by 9 bases and J by 6 bases, with 19 bases left in between. From germline, CDR1 is MNHEY and CDR2 SVGAGI. CDR3 length: 14 amino acids. In DNA form, the CDR3 reads TGTGCCAGTTGGATGGGGGGGGCCACGGATACGCAGTATTTT. Protein sequence: CASWMGGATDTQYF.

This clone was seen once. This chain uses TRBV18 with TRBJ2-1; D perhaps matches TRBD2 (5 bases). The CDR3 has 13 residues. CDR1 is KGHSH, CDR2 LQKENI, per germline. V was shortened by 3 bases and J by 7 bases, with 10 bases between the two germline ends. The CDR3 DNA reads as TGTGCCAGCTCACCTTTAGTAGCGAATGAGCAGTTCTTC. This encodes CASSPLVANEQFF.